This is a list of T cell receptor beta chains from one sample in a study of cytomegalovirus exposure and HLA in healthy donors. TCRdb's copy holds only in-frame clones and misses some; the assay was immunoSEQ multiplex PCR. Of some 200,000 clones detected, around 77% appear once; the ten largest clones hold about 1.9%. Input material: PBMCs. The receptor set was obtained from a woman aged 30 to 39 in good health and CMV-seropositive. CDR3s include the opening cysteine and the closing phenylalanine or tryptophan. A D gene is named only where the DNA matches it firmly. Where a row states a size, it is once, few, many or the class of an expanded clone; other rows omit it.

TRBJ1-6	TRBD1	NA	TRBV4-3	CASRIDRGMSPLHF	TGCGCCAGCAGGATCGACAGGGGAATGTCACCCCTCCACTTT
TRBJ2-2	NA	NA	TRBV27	CANSETGELFF	TGTGCCAACTCGGAGACCGGGGAGCTGTTTTTT
TRBJ2-3	NA	NA	TRBV14	CASSQGGWTNTDTQYF	TGTGCCAGCAGCCAAGGGGGCTGGACCAATACAGATACGCAGTATTTT
TRBJ2-5	TRBD1	NA	TRBV5-1	CASSSGTGGFETQYF	TGCGCCAGCAGCTCCGGGACAGGGGGCTTCGAGACCCAGTACTTC
TRBJ2-1	NA	few	TRBV5-1	CASSPTAGNEQFF	TGCGCCAGCAGCCCCACGGCGGGGAATGAGCAGTTCTTC
TRBJ2-1	NA	NA	TRBV28	CASSFLHRGEQFF	TGTGCCAGCAGTTTCCTTCATAGGGGTGAGCAGTTCTTC
TRBJ1-1	NA	NA	TRBV4-3	CASSQVSRGAGTMNTEAFF	TGCGCCAGCAGCCAAGTCTCTAGGGGCGCGGGGACTATGAACACTGAAGCTTTCTTT
TRBJ2-3	NA	NA	TRBV2	CASSAPGAGAGGTDTQYF	TGTGCCAGCAGCGCCCCTGGGGCGGGGGCTGGGGGCACAGATACGCAGTATTTT
TRBJ2-1	NA	NA	TRBV9	CASSVGAGTEQFF	TGTGCCAGCAGCGTAGGAGCGGGCACTGAGCAGTTCTTC
TRBJ1-6	TRBD1	NA	TRBV5-1	CASSQGAVSPLHF	TGCGCCAGCTCCCAGGGGGCCGTCTCTCCCCTCCACTTT
TRBJ2-1	TRBD1	NA	TRBV5-6	CASSQRQGNYNEQFF	TGTGCCAGCAGCCAAAGACAGGGGAACTACAATGAGCAGTTCTTC
TRBJ1-2	NA	NA	TRBV6-5	CASSYDRTGYYGYTF	TGTGCCAGCAGTTATGACCGAACAGGGTACTATGGCTACACCTTC
TRBJ1-2	NA	NA	TRBV19	CASSEGYYGYTF	TGTGCCAGTAGTGAGGGATACTATGGCTACACCTTC
TRBJ2-7	TRBD2	NA	TRBV29-1	CSVAQGGSYYEQYF	TGCAGCGTTGCTCAGGGCGGGAGCTACTACGAGCAGTACTTC
TRBJ2-1	TRBD2	NA	TRBV18	CASSPLGTSLTYNEQFF	TGTGCCAGCTCACCACTAGGGACTAGTCTAACCTACAATGAGCAGTTCTTC
TRBJ2-7	TRBD2	NA	TRBV6-5	CASSPGLAGTEQYF	TGTGCCAGCAGCCCGGGACTAGCGGGAACGGAGCAGTACTTC
TRBJ2-1	TRBD2	once	TRBV10-1	CASRASGSDEQFF	TGCGCCAGCAGGGCTAGCGGGAGTGACGAGCAGTTCTTC
TRBJ2-1	NA	NA	TRBV23-1	CASSQSVRGTSYNEQFF	TGCGCCAGCAGTCAATCGGTGAGGGGGACCTCCTACAATGAGCAGTTCTTC
TRBJ1-5	TRBD1	once	TRBV19	CASNQGVLSQPQHF	TGTGCCTCCAACCAGGGGGTATTGAGTCAGCCCCAGCATTTT
TRBJ2-7	TRBD1	once	TRBV4-3	CASSLGQGFNEQYF	TGCGCCAGCAGCCTGGGACAGGGGTTCAACGAGCAGTACTTC
TRBJ1-4	TRBD1	NA	TRBV10-3	CAISDRRTGANEKLFF	TGTGCCATCAGTGACCGTCGGACAGGGGCAAATGAAAAACTGTTTTTT
TRBJ1-2	NA	NA	TRBV30	CAWTRFANSDGYTF	TGTGCCTGGACCCGTTTCGCCAACTCGGATGGCTACACCTTC
TRBJ2-1	TRBD2	once	TRBV7-9	CASSYFSGRDYNEQFF	TGTGCCAGCAGTTATTTTAGCGGGAGGGATTACAATGAGCAGTTCTTC
TRBJ1-1	TRBD1	many	TRBV6-5	CASSYLTGSTEAFF	TGTGCCAGCAGTTACTTGACAGGGTCCACTGAAGCTTTCTTT
TRBJ1-1	NA	NA	TRBV19	CASSMGGTLNTEAFF	TGTGCCAGTAGTATGGGGGGGACTCTGAACACTGAAGCTTTCTTT
TRBJ1-2	TRBD1	once	TRBV4-1	CASSQAGGAYGYTF	TGCGCCAGCAGTCAAGCAGGGGGTGCCTATGGCTACACCTTC
TRBJ2-7	NA	NA	TRBV2	CASRPRATDEQYF	TGTGCCAGCAGACCCAGGGCTACAGACGAGCAGTACTTC
TRBJ2-7	NA	NA	TRBV30	CAWKTGWEQYF	TGTGCCTGGAAAACAGGCTGGGAGCAGTACTTC
TRBJ2-7	NA	NA	TRBV2	CASMEGGIYEQYF	TGTGCCAGCATGGAGGGGGGGATCTACGAGCAGTACTTC
TRBJ1-1	TRBD1	NA	TRBV7-9	CASSPRTGGSTEAFF	TGTGCCAGCAGCCCACGGACAGGGGGTTCCACTGAAGCTTTCTTT
TRBJ2-1	NA	few	TRBV7-8	CASSLGAGLTYNEQFF	TGTGCCAGCAGCTTAGGGGCAGGGCTGACTTACAATGAGCAGTTCTTC
TRBJ2-2	NA	NA	TRBV7-8	CASTEIQNTGELFF	TGTGCCAGCACCGAAATACAGAATACCGGGGAGCTGTTTTTT
TRBJ2-1	TRBD2	few	TRBV6-4	CASSGTSGGANEQFF	TGTGCCAGCAGTGGGACTAGCGGGGGGGCCAATGAGCAGTTCTTC
TRBJ2-3	TRBD2	NA	TRBV9	CASSAYLLAGGVTDTQYF	TGTGCCAGCAGCGCATATCTACTCGCGGGAGGGGTCACAGATACGCAGTATTTT
TRBJ2-7	TRBD1	NA	TRBV15	CATWDRVHEQYF	TGTGCCACCTGGGACAGGGTCCACGAGCAGTACTTC
TRBJ1-5	NA	few	TRBV6-5	CASSLSQGFQPQHF	TGTGCCAGCAGTCTCAGCCAGGGGTTTCAGCCCCAGCATTTT
TRBJ1-1	TRBD1	NA	TRBV5-1	CASSSGQGATEAFF	TGCGCCAGCAGCTCTGGACAGGGGGCCACTGAAGCTTTCTTT
TRBJ1-1	TRBD1	NA	TRBV5-1	CASRSQTGGPGTTEAFF	TGCGCCAGCAGGTCTCAAACAGGGGGCCCAGGAACCACTGAAGCTTTCTTT
TRBJ1-3	NA	NA	TRBV9	CASSVDAGGTGNTIYF	TGTGCCAGCAGCGTAGACGCGGGGGGAACGGGAAACACCATATATTTT
TRBJ2-1	NA	few	TRBV11-3	CASSAPSSSGAYNEQFF	TGTGCCAGCAGCGCACCATCTTCGAGTGGTGCCTACAATGAGCAGTTCTTC
TRBJ1-2	TRBD1	NA	TRBV19	CASSFADRVSGYTF	TGTGCCAGTAGCTTCGCCGACAGGGTCTCTGGCTACACCTTC
TRBJ2-5	NA	few	TRBV5-4	CASSLGGWETQYF	TGTGCCAGCAGCTTAGGGGGTTGGGAGACCCAGTACTTC
TRBJ1-1	TRBD1	NA	TRBV5-1	CASSTGQEPNTEAFF	TGCGCCAGCAGCACCGGACAGGAACCGAACACTGAAGCTTTCTTT
TRBJ2-7	TRBD1	NA	TRBV11-3	CASSRQGSYEQYF	TGTGCCAGCAGCAGACAGGGCTCCTACGAGCAGTACTTC
TRBJ2-7	TRBD2	NA	TRBV7-2	CASSRLGIAGAEQYF	TGTGCCAGCAGCCGACTTGGGATAGCGGGAGCCGAGCAGTACTTC
TRBJ2-5	NA	NA	TRBV7-9	CSSTFQETQYF	TGTTCCAGCACCTTCCAGGAGACCCAGTACTTC
TRBJ1-1	TRBD1	NA	TRBV5-4	CASSLDRGQEAFF	TGTGCCAGCAGCTTGGACAGGGGGCAGGAAGCTTTCTTT
TRBJ2-1	NA	NA	TRBV27	CASSFGTFLRDEQFF	TGTGCCAGCAGTTTTGGGACTTTCTTGAGGGATGAGCAGTTCTTC
TRBJ1-2	TRBD1	few	TRBV5-4	CASSSPTGGGYTF	TGTGCCAGCAGCTCGCCGACAGGGGGAGGCTACACCTTC
TRBJ2-7	NA	NA	TRBV14	CASPYEQYF	TGTGCCAGCCCTTACGAGCAGTACTTC
TRBJ1-1	TRBD1	NA	TRBV9	CASSHGTGGTEAFF	TGTGCCAGCAGTCACGGGACAGGGGGGACTGAAGCTTTCTTT
TRBJ1-1	TRBD1	NA	TRBV25-1	CASSELRQGTEAFF	TGTGCCAGCAGTGAACTCCGACAGGGGACTGAAGCTTTCTTT
TRBJ1-1	NA	NA	TRBV11-3	CASSLGGNTEAFF	TGTGCCAGCAGCTTAGGCGGGAACACTGAAGCTTTCTTT
TRBJ2-1	TRBD2	few	TRBV7-9	CASSSSGGGGMEQFF	TGTGCCAGCAGCTCTAGCGGGGGGGGAGGTATGGAGCAGTTCTTC
TRBJ1-2	NA	NA	TRBV7-8	CASSLERARGGGYGYTF	TGTGCCAGCAGCTTAGAGCGTGCGCGGGGAGGCGGCTATGGCTACACCTTC
TRBJ2-1	NA	NA	TRBV29-1	CSVEDLYRASYNEQFF	TGCAGCGTTGAAGATCTATACAGGGCCTCCTACAATGAGCAGTTCTTC
TRBJ1-1	NA	few	TRBV15	CATSRGPRGANTEAFF	TGTGCCACCAGCAGGGGGCCCAGAGGTGCGAACACTGAAGCTTTCTTT
TRBJ2-7	TRBD2	NA	TRBV30	CAWKRGRVEQYF	TGTGCCTGGAAACGTGGGAGGGTCGAGCAGTACTTC
TRBJ2-5	TRBD1	NA	TRBV27	CASSLSRQGKETQYF	TGTGCCAGCAGTTTATCGCGACAGGGGAAGGAGACCCAGTACTTC
TRBJ2-5	TRBD1	NA	TRBV28	CASSSFAGQGRETQYF	TGTGCCAGCAGTTCTTTTGCAGGACAGGGCCGGGAGACCCAGTACTTC